These T cell receptor beta chains were read from a single sample in a study of blood T cell repertoires in COVID-19. Some clones are missing from TCRdb's copy, which holds only in-frame ones; the method was immunoSEQ multiplex PCR. In the table there are over 150,000 clones, roughly four fifths of which are singletons. The sequenced sample consisted of peripheral blood. These receptors were collected from an elderly man with acute or convalescent COVID-19. The CDR3 runs from the conserved cysteine through the conserved F or W.

v_call cdr3_aa
TRBV3-1/TRBV3-2 CASSQGQSAKNIQYF
TRBV5-1 CASSPGQGREKLFF
TRBV19 CASQLPGQNTGELFF
TRBV5-6 CASSSLRGGRLETQYF
TRBV9 CASSSGTSESTDTQYF
TRBV11-2 CASSLGRGRFRNEQFF
TRBV7-9 CASSLARGDSSYEQYF
TRBV10-3 CAISESSLYTDTQYF
TRBV5-1 CASSGGRTSGQETQYF
TRBV28 CASSLDRAYGYTF
TRBV5-1 CASSSTGAGNTIYF
TRBV5-1 CASSPGQGANINYGYTF
TRBV4-1 CASRPTASYGYTF
TRBV7-2 CASSLGPGGANGYTF
TRBV15 CATSKTVYDEQYF
TRBV29-1 CSVALARETQYF
TRBV3-1/TRBV3-2 CASSQDHLAGGYEQYF
TRBV18 CASSQGQLDYGYTF
TRBV5-1 CASSLGEEAGSGNTIYF
TRBV6-2/TRBV6-3 CASSYSGRANYGYTF
TRBV30 CAWSVQVSTSGNTIYF
TRBV10-3 CAISNDRGTQYF
TRBV19 CASMRGPKTEAFF
TRBV2 CASSARLAMAYEQYF
TRBV29-1 CSVDPRDTEAFF
TRBV13 CASSFGGNEQYF
TRBV19 CASRTGSNTGELFF
TRBV27 CASSIGTSVGGYTF
TRBV18 CASSPGRGSNIQETQYF
TRBV11-3 CASSHGGASEQFF
TRBV10-2 CASSSGTRMGTQYF
TRBV7-2 CASSSRSGTGPNYGYTF
TRBV27 CASSLTGYPTYNQPQHF
TRBV19 CASRGDRRSTDTQYF
TRBV5-4 CASSPYSTDTQYF
TRBV3-1/TRBV3-2 CASSLSPAKLAGGFQETQYF
TRBV5-1 CASSVGGQGSTGELFF
TRBV3-1/TRBV3-2 CASSQEGGPNEQFF
TRBV7-3 CASSAHMNTEAFF
TRBV2 CASDRGPGEQFF
TRBV10-1 CASMGQTSSGNTIYF
TRBV11-2 CASSSYTVDEQFF
TRBV19 CASNDRGPQETQYF
TRBV5-1 CASSPYGAGGTDTQYF